This TCR beta chain was found in a study of vaccination and CD4 T cells after COVID-19. The Oncomine TCR Beta short-read assay generated sequence data from the DNA of cultured CD4+ T cells. Via MiXCR, TCRdb re-called the PCR reads, giving one row per CDR3 protein. The sample lists around 15,000 distinct CDR3 sequences; more than 45% were seen once. In germline, CDR1 is SGDLS, CDR2 YYNGEE. V gave up 0 bases and J gave up 0 bases, with 10 bases separating them. The CDR3 has 15 amino acids. A word on this clonotype: Its specificity is not known.

Time point of the sample: late sampling 161 to 241 days after vaccination in a few convalescent patients. The treatment denotes: approximately 10-day PBMC culture with coronavirus spike peptide pools or control peptides (ViraFEST assay). This sequence was found in a human donor who had recovered from COVID-19. Sequencing was performed on CD4+ T cells from blood, cultured in vitro, taken about 7 months after SARS-CoV-2 vaccination. This sequence joins TRBV9 and TRBJ2-7, with TRBD2 as a possible D gene (6 bases). The CDR3 is CASSVGGTSSYEQYF. In DNA, the CDR3 is TGTGCCAGCAGCGTAGGCGGGACCAGCTCCTACGAGCAGTACTTC.